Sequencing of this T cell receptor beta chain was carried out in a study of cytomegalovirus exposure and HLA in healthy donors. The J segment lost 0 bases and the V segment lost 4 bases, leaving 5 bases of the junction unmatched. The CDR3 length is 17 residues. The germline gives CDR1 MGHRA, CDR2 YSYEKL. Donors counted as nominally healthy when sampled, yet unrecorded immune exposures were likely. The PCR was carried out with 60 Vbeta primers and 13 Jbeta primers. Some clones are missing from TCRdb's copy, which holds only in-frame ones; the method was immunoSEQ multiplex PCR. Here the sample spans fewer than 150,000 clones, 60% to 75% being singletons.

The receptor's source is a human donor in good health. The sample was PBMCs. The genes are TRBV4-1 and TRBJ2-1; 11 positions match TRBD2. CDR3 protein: CASSPLTSGASYNEQFF. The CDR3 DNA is TGCGCCAGCAGCCCGCTGACTAGCGGGGCCTCCTACAATGAGCAGTTCTTC.